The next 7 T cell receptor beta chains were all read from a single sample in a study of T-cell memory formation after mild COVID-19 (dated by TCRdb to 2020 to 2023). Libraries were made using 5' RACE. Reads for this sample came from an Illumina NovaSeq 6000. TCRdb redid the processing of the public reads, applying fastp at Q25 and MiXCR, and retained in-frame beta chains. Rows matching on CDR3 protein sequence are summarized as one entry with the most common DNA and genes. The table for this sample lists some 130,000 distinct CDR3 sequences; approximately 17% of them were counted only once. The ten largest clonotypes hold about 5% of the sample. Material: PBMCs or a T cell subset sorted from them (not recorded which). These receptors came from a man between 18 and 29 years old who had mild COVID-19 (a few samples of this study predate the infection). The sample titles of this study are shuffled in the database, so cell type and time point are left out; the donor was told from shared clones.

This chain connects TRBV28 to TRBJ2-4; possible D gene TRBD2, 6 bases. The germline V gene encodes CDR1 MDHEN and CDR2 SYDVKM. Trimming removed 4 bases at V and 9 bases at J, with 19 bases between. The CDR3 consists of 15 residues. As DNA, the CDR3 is TGTGCCAGCAGTTCCCCCATGGAGGGTAGTGGCATTCAGTACTTC. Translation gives CASSSPMEGSGIQYF.

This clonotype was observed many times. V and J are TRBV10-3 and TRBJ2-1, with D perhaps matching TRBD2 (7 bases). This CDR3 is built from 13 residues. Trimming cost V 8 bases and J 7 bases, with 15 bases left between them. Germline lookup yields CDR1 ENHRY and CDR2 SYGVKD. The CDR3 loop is CAIREGGENEQFF. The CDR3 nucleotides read TGTGCCATCCGAGAGGGGGGGGAGAATGAGCAGTTCTTC.

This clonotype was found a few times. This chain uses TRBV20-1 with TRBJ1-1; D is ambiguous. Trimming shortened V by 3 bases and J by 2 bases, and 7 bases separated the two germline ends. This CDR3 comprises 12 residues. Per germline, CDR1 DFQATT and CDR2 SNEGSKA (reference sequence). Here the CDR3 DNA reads TGCAGTGCTAGTGATGTTAACACTGAAGCTTTCTTT. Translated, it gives CSASDVNTEAFF.

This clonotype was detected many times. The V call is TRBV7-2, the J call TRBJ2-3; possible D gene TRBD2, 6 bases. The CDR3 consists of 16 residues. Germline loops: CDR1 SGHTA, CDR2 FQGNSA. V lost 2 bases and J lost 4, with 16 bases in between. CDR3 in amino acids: CASSLWRTGVADTQYF. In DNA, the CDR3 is TGTGCCAGCAGCTTATGGAGAACGGGAGTCGCAGATACGCAGTATTTT.

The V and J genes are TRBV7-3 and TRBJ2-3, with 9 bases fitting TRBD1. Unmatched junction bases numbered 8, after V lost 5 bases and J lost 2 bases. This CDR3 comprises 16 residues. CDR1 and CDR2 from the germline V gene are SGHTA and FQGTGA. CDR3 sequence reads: CASSMTGGSPTDTQYF. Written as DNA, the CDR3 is TGTGCCAGCAGCATGACAGGGGGGTCCCCCACAGATACGCAGTATTTT.

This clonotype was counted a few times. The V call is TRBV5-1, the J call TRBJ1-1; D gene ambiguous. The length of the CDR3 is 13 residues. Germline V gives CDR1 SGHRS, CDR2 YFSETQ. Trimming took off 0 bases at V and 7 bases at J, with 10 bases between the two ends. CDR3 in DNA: TGCGCCAGCAGCTTGGCCTCCAGTATTGAAGCTTTCTTT. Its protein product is CASSLASSIEAFF.

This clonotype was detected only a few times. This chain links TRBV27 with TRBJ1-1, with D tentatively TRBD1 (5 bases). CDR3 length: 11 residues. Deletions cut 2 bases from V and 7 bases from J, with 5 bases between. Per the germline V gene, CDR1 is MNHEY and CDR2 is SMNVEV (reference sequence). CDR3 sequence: CASSLGGEAFF. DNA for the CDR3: TGTGCCAGCAGTTTAGGGGGTGAAGCTTTCTTT.